Below, 15 T cell receptor beta chains from the same sample are listed, as sequenced in a study of T-cell memory formation after mild COVID-19. Each CDR3 protein is one row after TCRdb ran MiXCR on the 5' RACE reads. The sample carries 40,000 to 45,000 distinct CDR3 sequences, approximately 9.7% recorded once. The sequencing input was PBMCs or a T cell subset sorted from them (not recorded which). Receptors originate from an adult woman who had mild COVID-19 (a few samples of this study predate the infection). Cell type and time point are not known.

This clonotype was observed at least ten times. J is TRBJ1-5 and V is TRBV10-3; the D gene is possibly TRBD1 (6 bases). The germline V gene has CDR1 ENHRY and CDR2 SYGVKD. The V end was cut by 10 bases, the J end by 7 bases, with 20 bases between. This CDR3 spans 14 amino acids. The CDR3 is CASRSGQQGQPQHF. The CDR3 DNA is TGTGCCAGTAGGTCGGGGCAGCAGGGGCAGCCCCAGCATTTT.

This clonotype was counted a few times. The chain employs TRBV5-1 and TRBJ1-1; no clear D. The CDR3 has 13 amino acids. Trimming shortened V by 6 bases and J by 4 bases, and 13 bases separated the two germline ends. From germline, CDR1 is SGHRS and CDR2 YFSETQ. CDR3 sequence (DNA): TGCGCCAGCACCCCCGGGGTAGGCACTGAAGCTTTCTTT. This sequence encodes CASTPGVGTEAFF.

This sequence joins TRBV7-6 and TRBJ2-2, with TRBD1 matching 7 bases. After removal of 5 bases from V and 1 base from J, the junction contained 7 bases not matched to a gene. The CDR3 totals 16 residues. In germline, CDR1 is SGHVS, CDR2 FNYEAQ. This chain's CDR3 is CASSTDGQVNTGELFF. The CDR3 region has the DNA TGTGCCAGCAGCACCGACGGACAGGTGAACACCGGGGAGCTGTTTTTT.

This clonotype occurred a few times. The chain couples TRBV5-6 to TRBJ1-3, with unresolved D. This CDR3 has 16 residues. Germline V CDR1 and CDR2: SGHDT, YYEEEE. The germline V and J ends were trimmed by 4 bases and 0 bases, with 14 bases remaining between them. Written as DNA, the CDR3 is TGTGCCAGCAGCCTGATTGACGGTTTCTCTGGAAACACCATATATTTT. Translating gives CASSLIDGFSGNTIYF.

This clonotype showed up many times. The chain links TRBV7-2 to TRBJ2-3; perhaps TRBD2 as D (5 bases). This CDR3 has 15 residues. Germline loops: CDR1 SGHTA, CDR2 FQGNSA. V was pared by 1 base and J by 10 bases, with 18 bases between. The CDR3 coding sequence is TGTGCCAGCAGCTTAGTTGGTCGGGGAAGCAGTCCGCAGTATTTT. Amino acid sequence: CASSLVGRGSSPQYF.

There are many counts of this clonotype. The chain links TRBV29-1 to TRBJ2-1; a possible D gene is TRBD2 (5 bases). V lost 6 bases to trimming and J lost 10 bases, with 16 bases between them. The CDR3 contains 12 residues. CDR1 and CDR2 (germline): SQVTM, ANQGSEA. The CDR3 loop reads CSVERDGREQFF. Here the CDR3 DNA reads TGCAGCGTGGAGAGGGATGGTAGGGAGCAGTTCTTC.

This rearrangement joins TRBV12-3 or TRBV12-4 to TRBJ1-2, with D possibly TRBD1 on 5 matching bases. The CDR3 is made up of 14 amino acids. V lost 3 bases to trimming and J lost 8 bases, with 16 bases between them. The CDR3 loop is CASSLEGPSGGYTF. The DNA of the CDR3 is TGTGCCAGCAGTTTGGAGGGGCCCAGTGGAGGCTACACCTTC.

This clonotype was seen a handful of times. The CDR3 nucleotides are TGTGCCAGCAGCTCACGTAGGGGGAAGAACACTGAAGCTTTCTTT. Translated, it gives CASSSRRGKNTEAFF. The chain is built from TRBV11-3 and TRBJ1-1; D is perhaps TRBD1 (6 bases). The CDR3 is made up of 15 amino acids. The V gene's germline CDR1 is SGHNT and CDR2 YENEEA. The germline V and J ends were trimmed by 4 bases and 1 base, with 13 bases remaining between them.

This chain uses TRBV7-2 with TRBJ1-1; D perhaps matches TRBD1 (6 bases). The V gene's germline CDR1 is SGHTA and CDR2 FQGNSA. The CDR3 is 13 amino acids. The V end was cut by 1 base, the J end by 9 bases, with 12 bases between. CDR3 residues: CASSLVGAGKAFF. In DNA, the CDR3 is TGTGCCAGCAGCTTAGTGGGGGCAGGGAAAGCTTTCTTT.

The sample holds many counts of this clonotype. V is TRBV4-1 and J is TRBJ2-7; TRBD1 or TRBD2 may be the D gene (5 bases each). CDR1 is MGHRA, CDR2 YSYEKL, per germline. This CDR3 is 14 amino acids long. Trimming removed 1 base at V and 5 bases at J, with 12 bases between. The CDR3 is CASSQGDLLDEQYF. Written as DNA, the CDR3 is TGCGCCAGCAGCCAAGGGGACCTCTTGGACGAGCAGTACTTC.

The chain uses TRBV20-1 and TRBJ1-1, with D hard to call. The germline V gene has CDR1 DFQATT and CDR2 SNEGSKA (reference sequence). V was pared by 1 base and J by 1 base, with 13 bases between. CDR3 length: 15 amino acids. The CDR3 bases are TGCAGTGCTAGAGTAATCCGCCCGGGGAACACTGAAGCTTTCTTT. Its protein product is CSARVIRPGNTEAFF.

This clonotype was detected ten times or more. J is TRBJ2-7 and V is TRBV18, with D perhaps given as TRBD1 or TRBD2 (6 bases each). The CDR3 extends over 15 amino acids. Germline lookup yields CDR1 KGHSH and CDR2 LQKENI. V was trimmed by 1 base and J by 7 bases, leaving 17 bases between them. The CDR3 DNA is TGTGCCAGCTCACCACTCGGGGGCGGAACTAGTGAGCAGTACTTC. Amino acid sequence: CASSPLGGGTSEQYF.

The sample holds many counts of this clonotype. The genes are TRBV28 and TRBJ1-1; D may be TRBD1 (5 bases). CDR1 MDHEN and CDR2 SYDVKM come from the germline V gene. CDR3 size: 17 residues. V shed 1 base and J shed 4 bases, with 19 bases lying between them. The CDR3 reads CASSLFGPLRVSTEAFF. CDR3 nucleotides: TGTGCCAGCAGTTTATTTGGTCCCCTCAGGGTGAGCACTGAAGCTTTCTTT.

The V call is TRBV3-1, the J call TRBJ1-2; D perhaps matches TRBD1 (5 bases). V was shortened by 5 bases and J by 9 bases, with 13 bases between the two germline ends. In germline, CDR1 is LGHDT, CDR2 YNNKEL (reference sequence). This CDR3 contains 12 residues. The CDR3 DNA reads TGTGCCAGCAGCGGACGGACATACAGCTACACCTTC. Its translation is CASSGRTYSYTF.

This clonotype was seen only a few times. The chain is built from TRBV3-1 and TRBJ2-5; the D gene is possibly TRBD2 (6 bases). The CDR3 extends over 14 amino acids. In germline, CDR1 is LGHDT, CDR2 YNNKEL (reference sequence). The V and J ends lost 1 base and 4 bases respectively, with 10 bases between them. CDR3 amino acids: CASSQAGDSETQYF. The CDR3 nucleotides are TGTGCCAGCAGCCAAGCGGGAGACTCAGAGACCCAGTACTTC.